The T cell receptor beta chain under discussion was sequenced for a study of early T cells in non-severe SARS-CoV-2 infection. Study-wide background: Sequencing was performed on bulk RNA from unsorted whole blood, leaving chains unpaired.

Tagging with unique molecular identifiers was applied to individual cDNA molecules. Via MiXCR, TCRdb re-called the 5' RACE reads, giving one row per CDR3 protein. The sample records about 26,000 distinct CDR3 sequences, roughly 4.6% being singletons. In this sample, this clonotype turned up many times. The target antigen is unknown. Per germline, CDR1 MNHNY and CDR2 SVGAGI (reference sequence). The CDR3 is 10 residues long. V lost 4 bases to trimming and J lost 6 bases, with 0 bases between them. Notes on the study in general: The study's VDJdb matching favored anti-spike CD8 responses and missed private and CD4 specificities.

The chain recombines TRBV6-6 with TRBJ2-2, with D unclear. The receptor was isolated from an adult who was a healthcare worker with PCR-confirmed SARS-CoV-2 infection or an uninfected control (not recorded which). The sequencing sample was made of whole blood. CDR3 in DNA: TGTGCCAGCAGTTCCGGGGAGCTGTTTTTT. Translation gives CASSSGELFF.